This is a list of T cell receptor beta chains from one sample in a study of cytomegalovirus exposure and HLA in healthy donors. Clones were sequenced by immunoSEQ multiplex PCR, and TCRdb holds only the in-frame ones, with some missing. Of over 150,000 clones in the sample, just over 75% were seen once. Sequences were obtained from PBMCs. The receptors derive from a woman aged 60 to 75 in good health and CMV-seropositive. CDR3s include the opening cysteine and the closing phenylalanine or tryptophan. Each record gives: V gene, clone size, CDR3 protein. Expanded clones get a size class; other rows say once, few or many, or leave the size out.

>TRBV6-4|few
CASSATRADTQYF
>TRBV18|.
CASSPKREDQPQHF
>TRBV18|.
CASSSGLAGNNEQFF
>TRBV7-9|.
CASSPRDREGETQYF
>TRBV23-1|.
CASSQFQGAYEQYF
>TRBV5-1|once
CASSLEGGFTEQYF
>TRBV7-2|.
CASSYITQRLGNTIYF
>TRBV6-5|.
CASSVGQGFQPQHF
>TRBV11-3|.
CARWDCFGNTIYF
>TRBV5-1|.
CASQTGTSGYNEQFF
>TRBV5-4|.
CASSPPRAHEQYF